This T cell receptor beta chain was recorded in a study of blood T cells in healthy people across ages. It was with a sample-barcoded 5' primer and a J-beta primer mix that a second PCR of about 7 to 12 cycles was run. One entry per CDR3 protein, called by TCRdb with MiXCR from the 5' RACE reads. The sample shows some 1.6 million distinct CDR3 sequences, about 35% of them seen only once. Regarding the study as a whole: CMV infection status of these donors was not known.

As to this clonotype: Its antigen is unknown.

The source of this sequence is a woman aged 25 to 39 in good health. Sample: blood.

CDR3 in amino acids: CASSFGTEKEQYF. DNA of the CDR3: TGTGCCAGCAGCTTCGGGACGGAGAAGGAGCAGTACTTC. This chain connects TRBV5-5 to TRBJ2-7, with D perhaps assigned TRBD1 or TRBD2 (5 bases each). V lost 2 bases and J 7 bases, leaving 13 bases between the germline ends. Germline assignment: CDR1 SGHKS and CDR2 YYEKEE (reference sequence). The CDR3 length is 13 residues.